The entry below describes one T cell receptor beta chain. What it binds is not known. This CDR3 has 14 residues. V lost 3 bases and J lost 1, with 10 bases in between. CDR1 and CDR2 (germline): SGHRS, YFSETQ. This table comes from immunoSEQ multiplex PCR, and its TCRdb copy is limited to in-frame clones, with some not included. The sample has approximately 82,000 clones; just under 95% are singletons. This record comes from a study of OX40 agonist ivuxolimab in advanced cancers. Overall study results and limits: CD8+ T cells (on average) carried more expanded clones than CD4+ T cells. Among the lowest peripheral clonal expansion occurred in 0.1-3.0 mg/kg partial responders.

This chain joins TRBV5-1 and TRBJ1-2; weak D call: TRBD1 (5 bases). The input for sequencing was CD4+ or CD8+ T cells sorted from blood, taken in a trial of the OX40 agonist ivuxolimab. The sequence came from an adult with an advanced solid tumor such as melanoma, head and neck, liver or kidney cancer. CDR3 region: CASSWGENNYGYTF. The CDR3 nucleotides are TGCGCCAGCAGCTGGGGGGAGAATAACTATGGCTACACCTTC.